The clone carrying this T cell receptor (beta chain) was counted at least ten times. As yet, its antigen is unknown. Individual cDNA molecules were tagged with unique molecular identifiers, the study reported. TCRdb passed the 5' RACE reads through MiXCR, listing each CDR3 protein once. The table shows 45,000 to 60,000 distinct CDR3 sequences, with more than 7.5% occurring only once. The source of the sample is a study of early T cells in non-severe SARS-CoV-2 infection. The overall study: Bulk RNA taken from unsorted whole blood was sequenced, leaving chains unpaired. Whole-study findings and limits: Matching with VDJdb favored anti-spike CD8 responses (missing private and CD4 specificities).

J gave up 5 bases and V 5 bases, and 8 bases lay outside the gene matches. CDR3 length equals 14 residues. The source of this sequence is an adult who was a healthcare worker with PCR-confirmed SARS-CoV-2 infection or an uninfected control (not recorded which). What was sequenced was whole blood. The chain links TRBV12-3 or TRBV12-4 to TRBJ1-1; the match to TRBD1 covers 7 bases. The CDR3, as DNA: TGTGCCAGCAGTCACTCAGGGGGTTTAACTGAAGCTTTCTTT. It specifies CASSHSGGLTEAFF.